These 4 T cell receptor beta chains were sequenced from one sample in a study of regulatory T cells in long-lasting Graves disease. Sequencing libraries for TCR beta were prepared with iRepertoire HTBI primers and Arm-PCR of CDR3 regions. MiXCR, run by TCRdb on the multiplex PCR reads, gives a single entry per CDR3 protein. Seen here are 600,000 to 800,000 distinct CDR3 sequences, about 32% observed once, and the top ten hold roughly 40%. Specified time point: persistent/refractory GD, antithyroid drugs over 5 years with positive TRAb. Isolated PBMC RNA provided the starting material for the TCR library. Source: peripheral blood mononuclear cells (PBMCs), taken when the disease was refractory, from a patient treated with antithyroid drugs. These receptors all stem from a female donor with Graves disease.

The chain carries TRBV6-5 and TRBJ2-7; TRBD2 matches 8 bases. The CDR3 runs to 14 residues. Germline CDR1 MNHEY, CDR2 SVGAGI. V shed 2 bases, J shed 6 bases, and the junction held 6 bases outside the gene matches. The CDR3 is CASSYRTSSAEQYF. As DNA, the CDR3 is TGTGCCAGCAGTTACCGGACTAGCTCGGCCGAGCAGTACTTC.

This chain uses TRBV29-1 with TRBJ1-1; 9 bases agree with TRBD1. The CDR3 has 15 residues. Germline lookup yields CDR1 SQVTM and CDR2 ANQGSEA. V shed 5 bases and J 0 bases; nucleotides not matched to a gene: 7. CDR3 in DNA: TGCAGCGTTACAGGGGGCCTTCTACTGAACACTGAAGCTTTCTTT. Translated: CSVTGGLLLNTEAFF. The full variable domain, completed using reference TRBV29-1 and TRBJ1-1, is SAVISQKPSRDICQRGTSLTIQCQVDSQVTMMFWYRQQPGQSLTLIATANQGSEATYESGFVIDKFPISRPNLTFSTLTVSNMSPEDSSIYLCSVTGGLLLNTEAFFGQGTRLTVV.

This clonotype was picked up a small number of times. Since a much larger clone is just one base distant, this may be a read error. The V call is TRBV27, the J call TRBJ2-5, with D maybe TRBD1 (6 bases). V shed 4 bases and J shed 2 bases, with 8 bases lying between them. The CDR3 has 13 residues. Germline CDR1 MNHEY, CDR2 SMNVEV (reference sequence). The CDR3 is CASSYGQQETQYF. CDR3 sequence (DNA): TGTGCCAGCAGTTATGGACAGCAAGAGACCCAGTACTTC.

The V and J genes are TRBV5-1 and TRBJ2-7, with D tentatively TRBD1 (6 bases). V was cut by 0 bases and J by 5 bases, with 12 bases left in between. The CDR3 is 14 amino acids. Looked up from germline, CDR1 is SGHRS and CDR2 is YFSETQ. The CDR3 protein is CASSLVSGENEQYF. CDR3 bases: TGCGCCAGCAGCTTGGTTTCAGGGGAGAACGAGCAGTACTTC.